This T cell receptor beta chain is drawn from a study of OX40 agonist ivuxolimab in advanced cancers. Only in-frame clones appear in the TCRdb table, and some are missing; sequencing was by immunoSEQ multiplex PCR. The sample yields around 130,000 clones, roughly 95% seen once. As to this clone: Its antigen is currently unknown.

Germline CDR1 reads SGHRS; CDR2 reads YFSETQ. The CDR3 length is 11 residues. V lost 5 bases and J 8 bases, leaving 8 bases between the germline ends. Overall study results and limits: Dosing at 0.1 to 3.0 mg/kg was accompanied by clonal expansion of CD4+ and CD8+ blood T cells by week 6.

This TCR was recovered from an adult with an advanced solid tumor such as melanoma, head and neck, liver or kidney cancer. The chain employs TRBV5-1 and TRBJ2-1; the D is unclear. The source was CD4+ or CD8+ T cells sorted from blood, collected in a trial of the OX40 agonist ivuxolimab. The CDR3 is CASRRMDEQFF. CDR3 DNA: TGCGCCAGCAGGAGGATGGATGAGCAGTTCTTC.